This is a list of T cell receptor beta chains from one sample in a study of cytomegalovirus exposure and HLA in healthy donors. The assay was immunoSEQ multiplex PCR, and TCRdb's table has in-frame clones only and misses some. The profile shows 190,000 or so clones, more than 65% of them singletons. Sequencing was carried out using PBMCs. These receptors came from a woman in her twenties or thirties in good health and CMV-seropositive. The CDR3 runs from the conserved cysteine through the conserved F or W. The order of the fields is V gene, J gene, clone size, D gene, CDR3 protein, CDR3 DNA. A D gene is named only where the DNA matches it firmly. The size of a clone is reported for some rows only, either as once, few or many, or as a class for expanded clones.

TRBV27	TRBJ2-7	.	.	CASTLGSSYEQYF	TGTGCCAGCACCCTAGGCTCCTCTTACGAGCAGTACTTC
TRBV5-1	TRBJ2-1	.	TRBD2	CASSLTGGGNNEQFF	TGCGCCAGCAGCTTGACGGGAGGAGGGAACAATGAGCAGTTCTTC
TRBV28	TRBJ1-4	.	.	CASSRLGATNEKLFF	TGTGCCAGCAGTCGCCTTGGAGCAACTAATGAAAAACTGTTTTTT
TRBV6-6	TRBJ2-1	.	.	CACGIVEQFF	TGTGCCTGCGGAATTGTTGAGCAGTTCTTC
TRBV5-1	TRBJ1-5	.	.	CASSFSGDGQPQHF	TGCGCCAGCAGCTTCTCGGGGGATGGTCAGCCCCAGCATTTT
TRBV5-6	TRBJ2-1	.	TRBD1	CASSVDRSNEQFF	TGTGCCAGCAGCGTGGACAGGTCTAATGAGCAGTTCTTC
TRBV4-1	TRBJ2-1	.	TRBD2	CASSQRTSASYNEQFF	TGCGCCAGCAGCCAGAGGACTAGCGCCTCCTACAATGAGCAGTTCTTC
TRBV4-2	TRBJ2-7	.	.	CASSQVQTPFSYEQYF	TGTGCCAGCAGCCAAGTTCAGACTCCCTTCTCCTACGAGCAGTACTTC
TRBV25-1	TRBJ1-1	.	.	CASSDRDKNTEAFF	TGTGCCAGCAGTGACCGGGACAAGAACACTGAAGCTTTCTTT
TRBV18	TRBJ1-1	.	.	CASSHSTGHTEAFF	TGTGCCAGCTCACATTCAACAGGCCATACTGAAGCTTTCTTT
TRBV19	TRBJ1-2	.	TRBD1	CASWTGDYGYTF	TGTGCCAGCTGGACAGGGGACTATGGCTACACCTTC
TRBV7-2	TRBJ2-7	.	TRBD2	CASSGAGVDEQYF	TGTGCCAGCAGCGGAGCGGGAGTTGACGAGCAGTACTTC
TRBV9	TRBJ1-5	.	.	CASSAAGVAQPQHF	TGTGCCAGCAGCGCCGCAGGGGTAGCTCAGCCCCAGCATTTT
TRBV7-2	TRBJ2-7	.	.	CASSTLRGTSTYEQYF	TGTGCCAGCAGCACCCTGCGGGGGACATCCACCTACGAGCAGTACTTC
TRBV7-7	TRBJ2-5	.	.	CASSPSGAGGETQYF	TGTGCTAGCAGCCCTTCGGGAGCAGGAGGAGAGACCCAGTACTTC
TRBV6-1	TRBJ1-2	.	.	CASSEEHHPRYGYTF	TGTGCCAGCAGTGAAGAACACCACCCTAGATATGGCTACACCTTC
TRBV6-5	TRBJ2-7	.	.	CASSYLQGHSYEQYF	TGTGCCAGCAGTTACCTTCAGGGGCACTCCTACGAGCAGTACTTC
TRBV18	TRBJ1-1	.	TRBD1	CASSPSTGRTEAFF	TGTGCCAGCTCACCGTCGACAGGGCGTACTGAAGCTTTCTTT
TRBV9	TRBJ1-4	few	.	CASRRGTANEKLFF	TGTGCCAGCAGGAGGGGGACCGCTAATGAAAAACTGTTTTTT
TRBV27	TRBJ1-2	.	TRBD1	CASRKNYGQDYGYTF	TGTGCCAGCAGAAAAAACTACGGACAGGACTATGGCTACACCTTC
TRBV5-1	TRBJ2-1	.	.	CASSSTDVNEQFF	TGCGCCAGCAGCTCTACAGACGTGAATGAGCAGTTCTTC
TRBV29-1	TRBJ1-2	.	.	CSVEDREDGYTF	TGCAGCGTTGAAGATCGCGAGGATGGCTACACCTTC
TRBV5-4	TRBJ1-3	.	TRBD1	CASSTGQGNTIYF	TGTGCCAGCAGCACGGGACAGGGAAACACCATATATTTT
TRBV6-1	TRBJ2-7	.	.	CASSTTGLGGYEQYF	TGTGCCAGCAGCACTACAGGTTTGGGTGGTTACGAGCAGTACTTC
TRBV2	TRBJ1-4	.	.	CASSEGRLNEKLFF	TGTGCCAGCAGTGAAGGGCGGCTTAATGAAAAACTGTTTTTT
TRBV2	TRBJ1-1	.	.	CASGGGFSVAGFLWAFF	TGTGCCAGCGGGGGGGGTTTTAGTGTAGCAGGTTTCCTCTGGGCTTTCTTT
TRBV5-1	TRBJ2-3	.	.	CASSPPWPYTDTQYF	TGCGCCAGCAGCCCCCCCTGGCCTTACACAGATACGCAGTATTTT
TRBV4-1	TRBJ1-1	.	.	CASSPPRENTEAFF	TGCGCCAGCAGCCCCCCCCGGGAGAACACTGAAGCTTTCTTT
TRBV18	TRBJ1-4	.	.	CASSPQTGWGEKLFF	TGTGCCAGCTCACCGCAGACAGGTTGGGGTGAAAAACTGTTTTTT
TRBV5-8	TRBJ1-2	once	.	CASSLTGSSYGYTF	TGTGCCAGCAGCTTGACGGGGTCGTCCTATGGCTACACCTTC
TRBV6-5	TRBJ2-3	.	.	CASRTGQDTQYF	TGTGCCAGCAGAACAGGGCAAGATACGCAGTATTTT
TRBV18	TRBJ2-7	.	TRBD2	CASSAGLAGEQYF	TGTGCCAGCTCAGCGGGACTAGCGGGCGAGCAGTACTTC
TRBV2	TRBJ1-2	.	.	CASSRDSSPLYGYTF	TGTGCCAGCAGCAGAGACAGTTCCCCACTATATGGCTACACCTTC
TRBV5-1	TRBJ1-5	.	.	CASSLGTNEGVQHF	TGCGCCAGCAGCTTGGGGACTAACGAAGGGGTCCAGCATTTT
TRBV7-9	TRBJ2-7	.	.	CASSPVAGPEQYF	TGTGCCAGCAGCCCAGTCGCAGGGCCCGAGCAGTACTTC
TRBV11-1	TRBJ2-5	.	TRBD1	CASSLEGTGLETQYF	TGTGCCAGCAGCTTAGAGGGGACAGGGTTGGAGACCCAGTACTTC
TRBV7-2	TRBJ2-2	.	TRBD2	CASSFGGRNTGELFF	TGTGCCAGCAGCTTTGGCGGGAGGAACACCGGGGAGCTGTTTTTT
TRBV11-2	TRBJ2-2	.	TRBD2	CASSLVVGGSINGELFF	TGTGCCAGCAGCTTAGTTGTTGGCGGGAGCATTAACGGGGAGCTGTTTTTT
TRBV2	TRBJ1-5	.	.	CASRVQSNSNQPQHF	TGTGCCAGCAGGGTACAGTCGAATAGCAATCAGCCCCAGCATTTT
TRBV7-8	TRBJ2-7	.	.	CASSLVPRDYEQYF	TGTGCCAGCAGCTTAGTCCCTCGAGACTACGAGCAGTACTTC
TRBV7-2	TRBJ2-3	.	.	CASSSEGRGTDTQYF	TGTGCCAGCAGCTCGGAGGGCAGAGGCACAGATACGCAGTATTTT
TRBV5-6	TRBJ1-5	.	.	CASSSAHETYSNQPQHF	TGTGCCAGCAGTTCAGCGCATGAAACCTATAGCAATCAGCCCCAGCATTTT
TRBV6-5	TRBJ2-1	once	.	CASSYAGITSEQFF	TGTGCCAGCAGTTACGCGGGCATAACCAGTGAGCAGTTCTTC
TRBV7-9	TRBJ2-1	.	.	CASSLVPAGAYNEQFF	TGTGCCAGCAGCTTAGTCCCGGCAGGGGCCTACAATGAGCAGTTCTTC
TRBV18	TRBJ2-7	.	TRBD2	CASSPRLAGEGEQYF	TGTGCCAGCTCACCACGACTAGCGGGAGAAGGCGAGCAGTACTTC
TRBV20-1	TRBJ2-1	.	.	CSASGRKFF	TGCAGTGCTAGCGGGAGAAAGTTCTTC